In this sample, the clone carrying this TCR beta chain turned up many times. The sample belongs to a study of response to subunit inactivated influenza vaccine. One entry per CDR3 protein results from TCRdb running MiXCR on the RT-PCR reads. The sample holds about half a million distinct CDR3 sequences, approximately 10% seen once. J gave up 2 bases and V 5 bases, and 8 bases lay outside the gene matches. The CDR3 totals 16 residues. CDR1 is SGHTA and CDR2 is FQGNSA in the germline V gene. This clonotype was obtained from a man in his fifties or sixties who received an inactivated influenza vaccine. The material was PBMCs from blood, obtained 40 to 50 days after vaccination. The V gene is TRBV7-2, the J gene TRBJ2-1; 8 bases align to TRBD1. This CDR3 is CASSGAGTGTYNEQFF. The CDR3 nucleotides read TGTGCCAGCAGCGGAGCCGGGACAGGCACCTACAATGAGCAGTTCTTC.